A single sample is the source of the 16 T cell receptor beta chains below, sequenced in a study of T-cell reconstitution after alpha-beta-depleted transplantation in children. During its preparation, the TCRbeta library received unique molecular identifiers. TCRdb independently ran MiXCR on the PCR reads; one entry per CDR3 protein. Among around 480,000 distinct CDR3 sequences listed, less than 35% were seen once. Sequenced here: PBMCs from the stem cell graft donor, sampled from the stem cell graft. All receptors derive from a human donor who donated a stem cell graft to a child with aplastic anemia.

The V and J genes are TRBV12-3 or TRBV12-4 and TRBJ1-2; D call uncertain. This CDR3 spans 15 amino acids. V lost 7 bases, J lost 0 bases, and 15 bases lay in between. The CDR3 DNA is TGTGCCAGCAACCTCGACAACCCCGCTAACTATGGCTACACCTTC. It translates to CASNLDNPANYGYTF.

The V and J genes are TRBV30 and TRBJ2-5; D ambiguous. V shed 0 bases and J shed 5 bases, with 7 bases lying between them. This CDR3 spans 12 amino acids. Germline V CDR1 and CDR2: GTSNPN, SVGIG (reference sequence). For the CDR3, the DNA is TGTGCCTGGAGTGTGGATTCGGAGACCCAGTACTTC. Its protein product is CAWSVDSETQYF.

The chain combines TRBV20-1 with TRBJ2-7, with 11 bases fitting TRBD2. The CDR3 loop spans 17 amino acids. Germline V gene data show CDR1 as DFQATT and CDR2 as SNEGSKA (reference sequence). The V segment lost 5 bases and the J segment 6 bases; nucleotides outside the gene matches: 18. The CDR3 here is CSAPGVVAGGPAGEQYF. The CDR3, as DNA: TGCAGTGCTCCCGGGGTGGTAGCGGGAGGGCCTGCCGGCGAGCAGTACTTC.

The chain uses TRBV6-1 and TRBJ2-7; D may correspond to TRBD1 or TRBD2 (5 bases each). V gave up 2 bases and J gave up 3 bases, with 11 bases separating them. The CDR3 length is 14 residues. In germline, CDR1 is MNHNS, CDR2 SASEGT. The CDR3 here is CASSEQGVNYEQYV. The CDR3 DNA is TGTGCCAGCAGTGAACAGGGAGTAAACTACGAGCAGTACGTC.

The rearrangement joins TRBV27 to TRBJ2-4; 9 bases are a match to TRBD2. CDR1 is MNHEY and CDR2 is SMNVEV in the germline V gene (reference sequence). Trimming cost V 4 bases and J 3 bases; bases outside gene matches: 4. CDR3 length equals 15 residues. CDR3 region: CASSSQAGGKNIQYF. In DNA form, the CDR3 reads TGTGCCAGCAGTTCACAAGCGGGAGGCAAAAACATTCAGTACTTC.

V gene TRBV9 combines with J gene TRBJ2-2; 8 positions match TRBD2. J gave up 2 bases and V 2 bases, and 2 bases lay outside the gene matches. Germline assignment: CDR1 SGDLS and CDR2 YYNGEE. The CDR3 spans 15 residues. The DNA of the CDR3 is TGTGCCAGCAGCGTGTTAGCGGGAAACACCGGGGAGCTGTTTTTT. Translation: CASSVLAGNTGELFF.

This clonotype showed up just a few times. The gene calls are TRBV20-1 and TRBJ1-1; no reliable D call. Germline values: CDR1 DFQATT, CDR2 SNEGSKA (reference sequence). CDR3 length: 14 residues. V dropped 3 bases and J dropped 1 base, with 12 bases sitting between them. CDR3 DNA sequence: TGCAGTGCTAGCTCGGCAGGAGCGAACACTGAAGCTTTCTTT. It codes for CSASSAGANTEAFF.

The V gene is TRBV28, the J gene TRBJ2-7; D may correspond to TRBD1 or TRBD2 (5 bases each). CDR1 and CDR2 (germline): MDHEN, SYDVKM. The V gene lost 6 bases and the J gene lost 4 bases, with 19 bases spanning the gap. This CDR3 is built from 15 residues. CDR3 nucleotides: TGTGCCAGCAGCCCATTTCCCCGGGGACGTTACGAGCAGTACTTC. It specifies CASSPFPRGRYEQYF.

The chain recombines TRBV29-1 with TRBJ1-1; D not certain. V was clipped by 7 bases and J by 4 bases, with 16 bases between them. CDR1 is SQVTM, CDR2 ANQGSEA, per germline. The CDR3 runs 13 residues. The CDR3 loop is CSARSGFGTEAFF. In DNA form, the CDR3 reads TGCAGCGCCCGGTCTGGGTTTGGCACTGAAGCTTTCTTT.

V is TRBV18 and J is TRBJ2-1; D possibly matches TRBD1 or TRBD2 (5 bases each). V lost 2 bases and J 6 bases, leaving 14 bases between the germline ends. This CDR3 spans 15 amino acids. CDR1 is KGHSH, CDR2 LQKENI, per germline. The CDR3 here is CASSPGLGTVNEQFF. The CDR3 coding sequence is TGTGCCAGCTCACCAGGGCTAGGGACCGTCAATGAGCAGTTCTTC.

This clonotype was recorded a few times. The CDR3 reads CASSGSWGNEQYV. CDR3 nucleotides: TGTGCCAGCAGTGGGTCCTGGGGCAACGAGCAGTACGTC. This sequence joins TRBV6-1 and TRBJ2-7; TRBD1 might be the D (5 bases). Between the trimmed V and J ends, which lost 4 bases and 5 bases, there was a span of 12 bases. CDR1 is MNHNS and CDR2 is SASEGT in the germline V gene. The CDR3 consists of 13 residues.

This clonotype has a handful of counts. The chain uses TRBV20-1 and TRBJ2-5; D not certain. Germline CDR1 reads DFQATT; CDR2 reads SNEGSKA (reference sequence). The CDR3 totals 13 residues. V was pared by 4 bases and J by 1 base, with 10 bases between. CDR3 bases: TGCAGTGCTACGGCAGCGAGCCAAGAGACCCAGTACTTC. This translates into CSATAASQETQYF.

This clonotype was counted ten times or more. The chain joins TRBV29-1 to TRBJ2-7; D ambiguous. V was shortened by 7 bases and J by 6 bases, with 19 bases between the two germline ends. From germline, CDR1 is SQVTM and CDR2 ANQGSEA. This CDR3 has 13 amino acids. Here the CDR3 DNA reads TGCAGCGCTCGCCTCGACCGCAGAGGCGAGCAGTACTTC. Translation: CSARLDRRGEQYF.

The chain recombines TRBV7-2 with TRBJ2-5; D might be TRBD2 (6 bases). This CDR3 has 14 amino acids. The V gene lost 10 bases and the J gene lost 2 bases, with 17 bases spanning the gap. Germline CDR1 and CDR2: SGHTA and FQGNSA. The chain's CDR3 is CATKKGGKQETQYF. The CDR3 DNA follows: TGTGCCACCAAGAAAGGCGGGAAACAAGAGACCCAGTACTTC.

This rearrangement joins TRBV5-1 to TRBJ1-1; TRBD1 aligns across 8 bases. CDR3 size: 16 residues. Germline assignment: CDR1 SGHRS and CDR2 YFSETQ. Trimming took 0 bases from V and 5 from J; bases not matched to a gene: 9. The CDR3 nucleotides are TGCGCCAGCAGCTTGGCCGAGGCAGGGGGCGGGACTGAAGCTTTCTTT. Translation gives CASSLAEAGGGTEAFF.

V gene TRBV15 combines with J gene TRBJ2-7, with a weak D call TRBD1 (6 bases). The CDR3 spans 13 residues. V lost 5 bases, J lost 2 bases, and 10 bases lay in between. Germline values: CDR1 LNHNV, CDR2 YYDKDF (reference sequence). The CDR3 coding sequence is TGTGCCACCAGCGCGGACAGACCCTACGAGCAGTACTTC. This encodes CATSADRPYEQYF. Using reference TRBV15 and TRBJ2-7 for the parts outside the CDR3, the full variable domain is DAMVIQNPRYQVTQFGKPVTLSCSQTLNHNVMYWYQQKSSQAPKLLFHYYDKDFNNEADTPDNFQSRRPNTSFCFLDIRSPGLGDTAMYLCATSADRPYEQYFGPGTRLTVT.